Each of the 3 T cell receptor beta chains below was sequenced from the same sample in a study of blood T cell repertoires in COVID-19 (dated by TCRdb to about 2020). Receptors were amplified or captured by the immunoSEQ multiplex PCR assay. TCRdb limited this immuneACCESS table to in-frame rearrangements with V and J called. A share of clones is missing; checked studies link under half to unresolved V genes, and the rest is unexplained. For this sample the table gives about 270,000 clones, of which more than 75% were detected only once. The ten biggest clones cover about 9.8% of the sample. Specimen: peripheral blood. All receptors come from a man aged 40-50 years who had recovered from COVID-19.

This clone showed up just once. V and J are TRBV30 and TRBJ1-5; 8 positions agree with TRBD1. Germline V CDR1 and CDR2: GTSNPN, SVGIG (reference sequence). The CDR3 is 15 residues long. With V trimmed by 2 bases and J by 5 bases, 8 bases remained unmatched. The CDR3 sequence is CAWSPGTGWDQPQHF. DNA of the CDR3: TGTGCCTGGAGTCCCGGGACAGGATGGGATCAGCCCCAGCATTTT.

V is TRBV9 and J is TRBJ2-7, with D perhaps matching TRBD2 (6 bases). V lost 4 bases to trimming and J lost 2 bases, with 16 bases between them. Germline assignment: CDR1 SGDLS and CDR2 YYNGEE. The CDR3 totals 15 residues. CDR3 bases: TGTGCCAGCAGCCGTAGCTGGGGAGGAGCCTACGAGCAGTACTTC. Its protein product is CASSRSWGGAYEQYF.

The V and J genes are TRBV10-3 and TRBJ1-1, with D unresolved. Germline assignment: CDR1 ENHRY and CDR2 SYGVKD. The CDR3 length is 11 residues. V was cut by 7 bases and J by 2 bases, with 5 bases left in between. CDR3 region: CAIMSNTEAFF. The CDR3, as DNA: TGTGCCATCATGAGTAACACTGAAGCTTTCTTT.